This T cell receptor (beta chain) derives from a study of T-cell memory formation after mild COVID-19. Study results and limitations: For contracting clones, CD4+ ones sat mainly in CM and EM, CD8+ in EMRA. Memory cells collected pre-infection included some clones that later responded, suggesting cross-reactive memory joined.

Germline V gene lookup returns CDR1 SNHLY and CDR2 FYNNEI. The CDR3 contains 11 residues. With 7 bases removed from V and 3 bases from J, the gap between germline ends came to 3 bases. Employing constant-segment primers, 5'RACE generated TCR alpha and TCR beta cDNA libraries bearing sample barcodes and UMIs. TCRdb reanalysed the 5' RACE reads using MiXCR and keeps one entry per CDR3 protein. The data contain roughly 250,000 distinct CDR3 sequences, 15% to 20% of them seen just once; the ten biggest clones take up 3.5%. Worth noting for this clonotype: Its antigen remains unidentified.

Sequenced: PBMCs or a T cell subset sorted from them (not recorded which). This rearrangement joins TRBV2 to TRBJ2-2; no clear D gene. The clonotype comes from a man in his late teens or twenties who had mild COVID-19 (a few samples of this study predate the infection). Cell type and time point are not known. The CDR3 spells CASKDTGELFF. In nucleotides, the CDR3 is TGTGCCAGCAAGGACACCGGGGAGCTGTTTTTT.